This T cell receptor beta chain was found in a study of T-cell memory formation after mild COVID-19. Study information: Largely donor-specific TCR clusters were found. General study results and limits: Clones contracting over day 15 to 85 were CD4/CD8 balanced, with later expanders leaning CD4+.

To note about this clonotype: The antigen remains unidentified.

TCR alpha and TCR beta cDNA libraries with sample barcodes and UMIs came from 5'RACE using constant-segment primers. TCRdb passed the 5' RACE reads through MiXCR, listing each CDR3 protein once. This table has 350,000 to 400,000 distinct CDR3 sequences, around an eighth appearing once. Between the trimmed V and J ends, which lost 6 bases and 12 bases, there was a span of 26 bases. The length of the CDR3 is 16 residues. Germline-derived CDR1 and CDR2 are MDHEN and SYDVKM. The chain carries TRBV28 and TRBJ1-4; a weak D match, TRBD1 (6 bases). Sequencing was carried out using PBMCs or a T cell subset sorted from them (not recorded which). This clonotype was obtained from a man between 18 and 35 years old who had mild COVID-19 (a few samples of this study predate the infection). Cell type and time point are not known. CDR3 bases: TGTGCCAGCAGCCTTACGACAGGCCCACTACACGGGGAACTGTTTTTT. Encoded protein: CASSLTTGPLHGELFF.